This T cell receptor beta chain was found in a study of control samples from healthy donors and cancer patients. Profiling relied on immunoSEQ multiplex PCR, and the TCRdb table lists in-frame clones only, not all of them. The data hold fewer than 95,000 clones, with approximately 81% observed a single time. Germline CDR1 reads ENHRY; CDR2 reads SYGVKD. V was cut by 2 bases and J by 3 bases, with 10 bases left in between. The CDR3 loop spans 14 amino acids. The chain joins TRBV10-3 to TRBJ1-2, with a possible D match to TRBD1 (5 bases). This TCR was sampled from a woman in her 40s in good health. Sequencing was done on a sample of blood. DNA for the CDR3: TGTGCCATCAGTGAGGGGGGGGAGGACTATGGCTACACCTTC. It specifies CAISEGGEDYGYTF.